The TCR beta chain described here comes from a study of T cells in Graves' hyperthyroidism and ophthalmopathy. The wider study: Before any treatment, at initial diagnosis, peripheral blood was collected.

This clonotype was observed many times. RNA transcripts yielded amplified TCR beta CDR3 regions. Using the HTBI primer set, a first-round RT-PCR was run on the TCR CDR3. TCRdb reprocessed the multiplex PCR reads with MiXCR, giving one entry per CDR3 protein. This sample has under 350,000 distinct CDR3 sequences; about an eighth occur once, and the top ten carry 6% to 8%. V dropped 4 bases and J dropped 3 bases, with 18 bases sitting between them. The CDR3 extends over 16 amino acids. Looked up from germline, CDR1 is LNHDA and CDR2 is SQIVND (reference sequence). This chain uses TRBV19 with TRBJ1-1; perhaps TRBD1 as D (5 bases). The receptor's source is a woman between 25 and 40 years old with Graves' hyperthyroidism that later progressed to Graves' ophthalmopathy. Sequencing was done on a sample of blood. As DNA, the CDR3 is TGTGCCAGTAGTACAGGACGGGACGGTTTGGACACTGAAGCTTTCTTT. This translates into CASSTGRDGLDTEAFF.